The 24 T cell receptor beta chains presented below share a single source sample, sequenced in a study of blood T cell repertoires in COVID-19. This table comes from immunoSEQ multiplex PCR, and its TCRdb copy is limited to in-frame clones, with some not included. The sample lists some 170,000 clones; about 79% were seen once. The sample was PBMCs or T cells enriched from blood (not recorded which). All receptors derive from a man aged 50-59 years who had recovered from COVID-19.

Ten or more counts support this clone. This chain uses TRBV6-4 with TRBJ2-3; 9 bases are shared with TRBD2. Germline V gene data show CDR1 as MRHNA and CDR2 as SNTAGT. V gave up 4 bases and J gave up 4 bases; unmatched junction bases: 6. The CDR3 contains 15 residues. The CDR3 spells CASSVVSGGADTQYF. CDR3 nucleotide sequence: TGTGCCAGCAGTGTCGTTAGCGGGGGCGCAGATACGCAGTATTTT.

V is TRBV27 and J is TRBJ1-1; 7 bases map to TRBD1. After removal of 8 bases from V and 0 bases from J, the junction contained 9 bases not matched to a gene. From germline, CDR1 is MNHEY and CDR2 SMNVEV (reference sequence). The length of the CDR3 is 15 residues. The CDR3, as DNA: TGTGCCAGCCGAGATAACAGGGGAATGAACACTGAAGCTTTCTTT. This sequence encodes CASRDNRGMNTEAFF.

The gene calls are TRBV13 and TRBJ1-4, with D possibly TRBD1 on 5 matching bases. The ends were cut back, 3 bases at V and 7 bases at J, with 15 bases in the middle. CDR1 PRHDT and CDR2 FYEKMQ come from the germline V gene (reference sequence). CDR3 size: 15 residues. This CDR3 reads CASSFPNAGGEKLFF. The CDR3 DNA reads TGTGCCAGCAGCTTCCCCAACGCCGGGGGTGAAAAACTGTTTTTT.

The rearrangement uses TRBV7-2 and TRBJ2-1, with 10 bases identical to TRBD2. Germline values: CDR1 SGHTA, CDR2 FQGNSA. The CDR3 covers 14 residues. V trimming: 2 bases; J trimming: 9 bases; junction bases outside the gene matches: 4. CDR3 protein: CASSLLAGDSEQFF. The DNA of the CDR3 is TGTGCCAGCAGCTTACTAGCGGGGGATTCTGAGCAGTTCTTC.

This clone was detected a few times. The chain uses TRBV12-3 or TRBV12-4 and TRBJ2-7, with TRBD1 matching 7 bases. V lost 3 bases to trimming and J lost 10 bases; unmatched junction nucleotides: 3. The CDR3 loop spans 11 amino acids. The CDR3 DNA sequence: TGTGCCAGCAGTTTGACAGGGAGACAGTACTTC. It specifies CASSLTGRQYF.

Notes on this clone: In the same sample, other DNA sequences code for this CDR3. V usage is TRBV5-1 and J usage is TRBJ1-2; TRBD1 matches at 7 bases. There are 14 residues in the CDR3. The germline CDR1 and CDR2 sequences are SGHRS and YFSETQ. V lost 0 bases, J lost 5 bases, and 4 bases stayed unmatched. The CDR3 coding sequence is TGCGCCAGCAGCTTGGGGGAGACAGGGTATGGCTACACCTTC. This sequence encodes CASSLGETGYGYTF.

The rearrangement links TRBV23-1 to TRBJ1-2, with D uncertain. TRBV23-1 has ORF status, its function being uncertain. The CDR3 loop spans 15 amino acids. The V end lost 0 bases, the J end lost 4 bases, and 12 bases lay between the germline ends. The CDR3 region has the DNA TGCGCCAGCAGTCAATCGATCCCAGCGAGCTATGGCTACACCTTC. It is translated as CASSQSIPASYGYTF.

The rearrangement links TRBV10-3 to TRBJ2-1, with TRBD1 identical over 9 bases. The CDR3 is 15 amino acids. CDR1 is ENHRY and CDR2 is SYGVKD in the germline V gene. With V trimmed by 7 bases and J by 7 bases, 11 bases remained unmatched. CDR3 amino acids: CAIKRGTGWVNEQFF. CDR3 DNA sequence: TGTGCCATCAAAAGGGGGACAGGGTGGGTAAATGAGCAGTTCTTC.

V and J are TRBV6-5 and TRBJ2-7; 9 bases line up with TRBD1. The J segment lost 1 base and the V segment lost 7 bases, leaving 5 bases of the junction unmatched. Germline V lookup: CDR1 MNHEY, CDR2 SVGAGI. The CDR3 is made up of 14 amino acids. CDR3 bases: TGTGCCAGCACACGGGGACAGGGTTCCTACGAGCAGTACTTC. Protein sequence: CASTRGQGSYEQYF.

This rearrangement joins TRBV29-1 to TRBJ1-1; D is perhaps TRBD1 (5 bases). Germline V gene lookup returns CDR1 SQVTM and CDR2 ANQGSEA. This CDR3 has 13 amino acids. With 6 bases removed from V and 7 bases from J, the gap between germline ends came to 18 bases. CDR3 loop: CSVGRVASSEAFF. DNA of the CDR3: TGCAGCGTCGGCAGGGTGGCAAGTAGTGAAGCTTTCTTT.

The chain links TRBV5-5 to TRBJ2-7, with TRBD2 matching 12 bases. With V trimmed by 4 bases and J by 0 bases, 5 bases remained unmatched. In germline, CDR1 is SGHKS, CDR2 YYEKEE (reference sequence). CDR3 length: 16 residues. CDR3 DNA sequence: TGTGCCAGCAGCCGTGAGACTAGCGGGAGCTCCTACGAGCAGTACTTC. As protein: CASSRETSGSSYEQYF.

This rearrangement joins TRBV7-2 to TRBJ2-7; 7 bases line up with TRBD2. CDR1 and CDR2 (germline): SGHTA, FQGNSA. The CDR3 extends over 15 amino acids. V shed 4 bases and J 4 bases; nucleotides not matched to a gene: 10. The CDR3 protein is CASSSRDYARYEQYF. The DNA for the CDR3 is TGTGCCAGCAGCTCCCGGGACTACGCGCGGTACGAGCAGTACTTC.

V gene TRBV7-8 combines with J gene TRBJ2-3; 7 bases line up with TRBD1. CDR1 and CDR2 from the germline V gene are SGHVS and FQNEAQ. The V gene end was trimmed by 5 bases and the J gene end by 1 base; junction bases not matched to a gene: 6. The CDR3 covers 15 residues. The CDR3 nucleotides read TGTGCCAGCAGCAACCGGGACAGACGCACAGATACGCAGTATTTT. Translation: CASSNRDRRTDTQYF. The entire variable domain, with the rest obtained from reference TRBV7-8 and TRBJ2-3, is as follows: GAGVSQSPRYKVAKRGQDVALRCDPISGHVSLFWYQQALGQGPEFLTYFQNEAQLDKSGLPSDRFFAERPEGSVSTLKIQRTQQEDSAVYLCASSNRDRRTDTQYFGPGTRLTVL.

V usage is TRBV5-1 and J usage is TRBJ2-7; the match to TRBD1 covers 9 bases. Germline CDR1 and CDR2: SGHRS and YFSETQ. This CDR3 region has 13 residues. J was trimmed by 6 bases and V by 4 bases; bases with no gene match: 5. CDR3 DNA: TGCGCCAGCAGCAGACAGGGGGGAGGCGAGCAGTACTTC. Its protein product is CASSRQGGGEQYF.

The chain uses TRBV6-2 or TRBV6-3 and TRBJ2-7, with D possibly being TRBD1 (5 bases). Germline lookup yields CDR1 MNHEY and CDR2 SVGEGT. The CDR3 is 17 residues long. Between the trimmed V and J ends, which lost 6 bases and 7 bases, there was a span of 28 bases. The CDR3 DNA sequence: TGTGCCAGCAGCCTTACTGCTGGGCAGGGCCTCCTTTGGGAGCAGTACTTC. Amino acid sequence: CASSLTAGQGLLWEQYF.

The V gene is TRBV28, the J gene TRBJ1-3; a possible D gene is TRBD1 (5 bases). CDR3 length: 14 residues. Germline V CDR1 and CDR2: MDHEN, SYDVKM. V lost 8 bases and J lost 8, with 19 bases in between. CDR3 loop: CASSTPGDPHTIYF. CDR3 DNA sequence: TGTGCCAGCTCCACCCCGGGGGACCCCCACACCATATATTTT.

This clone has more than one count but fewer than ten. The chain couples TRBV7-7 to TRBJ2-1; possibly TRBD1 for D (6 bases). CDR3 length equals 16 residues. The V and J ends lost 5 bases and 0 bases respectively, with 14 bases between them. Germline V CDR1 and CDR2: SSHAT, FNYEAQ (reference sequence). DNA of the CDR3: TGTGCCAGCAGCGAATTCGGGACAACCTCCTACAATGAGCAGTTCTTC. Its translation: CASSEFGTTSYNEQFF. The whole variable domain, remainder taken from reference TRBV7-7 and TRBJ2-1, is GAGVSQSPRYKVTKRGQDVTLRCDPISSHATLYWYQQALGQGPEFLTYFNYEAQPDKSGLPSDRFSAERPEGSISTLTIQRTEQRDSAMYRCASSEFGTTSYNEQFFGPGTRLTVL.

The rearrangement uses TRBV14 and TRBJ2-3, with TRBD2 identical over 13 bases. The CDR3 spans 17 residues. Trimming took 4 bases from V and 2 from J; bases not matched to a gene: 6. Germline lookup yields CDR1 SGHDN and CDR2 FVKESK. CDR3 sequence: CASSLRLAGGVTDTQYF. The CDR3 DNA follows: TGTGCCAGCAGCCTTAGACTAGCGGGGGGTGTCACAGATACGCAGTATTTT.

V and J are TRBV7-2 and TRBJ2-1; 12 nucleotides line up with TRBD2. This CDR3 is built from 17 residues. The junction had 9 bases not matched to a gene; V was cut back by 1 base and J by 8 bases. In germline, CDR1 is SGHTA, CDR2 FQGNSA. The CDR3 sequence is CASSLGLAGGPQDEQFF. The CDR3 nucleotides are TGTGCCAGCAGCTTAGGTCTAGCGGGGGGGCCACAGGATGAGCAGTTCTTC.

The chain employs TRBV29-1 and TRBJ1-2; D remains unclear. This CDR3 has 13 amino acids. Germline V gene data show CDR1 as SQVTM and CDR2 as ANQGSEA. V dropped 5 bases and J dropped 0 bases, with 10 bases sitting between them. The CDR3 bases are TGCAGCGTTTGGGAGTTAGCTAACTATGGCTACACCTTC. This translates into CSVWELANYGYTF.

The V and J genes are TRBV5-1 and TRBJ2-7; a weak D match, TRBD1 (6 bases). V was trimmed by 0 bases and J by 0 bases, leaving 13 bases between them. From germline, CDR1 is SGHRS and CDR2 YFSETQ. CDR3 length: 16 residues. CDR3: CASSLAAGVFSYEQYF. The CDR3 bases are TGCGCCAGCAGCTTGGCCGCAGGGGTTTTCTCCTACGAGCAGTACTTC.

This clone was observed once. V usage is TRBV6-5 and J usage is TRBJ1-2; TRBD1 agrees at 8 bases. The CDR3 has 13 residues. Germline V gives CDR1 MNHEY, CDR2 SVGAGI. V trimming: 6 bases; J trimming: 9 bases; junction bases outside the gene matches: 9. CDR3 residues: CASRTPGQGSYTF. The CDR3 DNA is TGTGCCAGCAGAACTCCCGGACAGGGAAGCTACACCTTC.

Here the CDR3 DNA reads TGTGCCAGCGGGGGCACAGGGCCGGCTGGCTACACCTTC. Encoded protein: CASGGTGPAGYTF. The V gene is TRBV7-9, the J gene TRBJ1-2, with D possibly TRBD1 on 6 matching bases. In germline, CDR1 is SEHNR, CDR2 FQNEAQ (reference sequence). V lost 8 bases, J lost 7 bases, and 17 bases lay in between. The CDR3 has 13 residues.

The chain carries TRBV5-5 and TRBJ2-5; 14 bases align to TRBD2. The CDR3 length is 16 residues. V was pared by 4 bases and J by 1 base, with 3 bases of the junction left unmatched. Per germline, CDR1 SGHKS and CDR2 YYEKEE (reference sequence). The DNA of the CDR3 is TGTGCCAGCAGCCAAGGACTAGCGGGGGGCCAAGAGACCCAGTACTTC. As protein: CASSQGLAGGQETQYF.